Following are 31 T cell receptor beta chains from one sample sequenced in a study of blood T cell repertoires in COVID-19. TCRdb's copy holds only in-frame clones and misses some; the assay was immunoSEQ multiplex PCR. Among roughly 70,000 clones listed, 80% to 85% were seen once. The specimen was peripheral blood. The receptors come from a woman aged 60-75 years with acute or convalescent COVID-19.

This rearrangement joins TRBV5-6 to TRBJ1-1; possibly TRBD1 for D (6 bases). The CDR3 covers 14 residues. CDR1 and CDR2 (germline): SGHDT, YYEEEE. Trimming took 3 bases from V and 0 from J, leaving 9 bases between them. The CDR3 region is CASSSYRVNTEAFF. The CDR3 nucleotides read TGTGCCAGCAGCTCTTACAGGGTGAACACTGAAGCTTTCTTT.

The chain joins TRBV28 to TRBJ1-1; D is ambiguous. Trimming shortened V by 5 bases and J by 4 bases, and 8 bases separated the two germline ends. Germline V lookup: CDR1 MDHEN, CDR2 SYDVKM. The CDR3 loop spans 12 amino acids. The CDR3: CASSRVGTEAFF. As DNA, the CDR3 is TGTGCCAGCAGTCGGGTGGGCACTGAAGCTTTCTTT.

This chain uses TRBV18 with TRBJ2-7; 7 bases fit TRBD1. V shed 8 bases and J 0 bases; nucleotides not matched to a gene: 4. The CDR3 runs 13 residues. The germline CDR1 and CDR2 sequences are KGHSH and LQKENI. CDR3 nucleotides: TGTGCCAGCGCCGGGACAGTCTCCTACGAGCAGTACTTC. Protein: CASAGTVSYEQYF. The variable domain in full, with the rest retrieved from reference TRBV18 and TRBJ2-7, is NAGVMQNPRHLVRRRGQEARLRCSPMKGHSHVYWYRQLPEEGLKFMVYLQKENIIDESGMPKERFSAEFPKEGPSILRIQQVVRGDSAAYFCASAGTVSYEQYFGPGTRLTVT.

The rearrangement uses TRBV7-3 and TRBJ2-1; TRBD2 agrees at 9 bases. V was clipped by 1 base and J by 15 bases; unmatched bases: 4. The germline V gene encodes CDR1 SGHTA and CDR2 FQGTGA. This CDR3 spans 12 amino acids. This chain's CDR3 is CASSLMRGGLFF. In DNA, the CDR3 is TGTGCCAGCAGCTTAATGCGGGGGGGTCTGTTCTTC.

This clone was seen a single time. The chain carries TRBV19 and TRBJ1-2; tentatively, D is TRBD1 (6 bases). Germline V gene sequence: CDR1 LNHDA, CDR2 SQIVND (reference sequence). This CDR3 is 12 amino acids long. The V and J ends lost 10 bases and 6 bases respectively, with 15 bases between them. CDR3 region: CAIKGGADGYTF. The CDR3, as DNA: TGTGCCATTAAAGGGGGGGCCGATGGCTACACCTTC.

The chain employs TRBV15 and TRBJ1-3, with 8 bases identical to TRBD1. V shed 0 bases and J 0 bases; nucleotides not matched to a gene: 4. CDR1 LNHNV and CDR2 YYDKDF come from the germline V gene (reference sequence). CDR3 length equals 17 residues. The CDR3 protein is CATSRDVQGASGNTIYF. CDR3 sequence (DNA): TGTGCCACCAGCAGAGATGTCCAGGGGGCCTCTGGAAACACCATATATTTT. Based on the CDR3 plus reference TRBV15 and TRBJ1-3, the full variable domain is DAMVIQNPRYQVTQFGKPVTLSCSQTLNHNVMYWYQQKSSQAPKLLFHYYDKDFNNEADTPDNFQSRRPNTSFCFLDIRSPGLGDTAMYLCATSRDVQGASGNTIYFGEGSWLTVV.

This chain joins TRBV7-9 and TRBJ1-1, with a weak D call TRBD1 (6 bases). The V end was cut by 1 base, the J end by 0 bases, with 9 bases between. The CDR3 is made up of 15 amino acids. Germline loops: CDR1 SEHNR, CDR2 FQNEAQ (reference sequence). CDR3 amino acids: CASSLETGMNTEAFF. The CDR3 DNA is TGTGCCAGCAGCTTAGAAACAGGGATGAACACTGAAGCTTTCTTT.

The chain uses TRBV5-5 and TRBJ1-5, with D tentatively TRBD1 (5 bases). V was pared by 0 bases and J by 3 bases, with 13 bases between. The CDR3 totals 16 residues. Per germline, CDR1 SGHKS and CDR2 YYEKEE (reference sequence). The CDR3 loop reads CASSLASGAINQPQHF. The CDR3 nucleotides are TGTGCCAGCAGCTTGGCTAGTGGGGCCATCAATCAGCCCCAGCATTTT.

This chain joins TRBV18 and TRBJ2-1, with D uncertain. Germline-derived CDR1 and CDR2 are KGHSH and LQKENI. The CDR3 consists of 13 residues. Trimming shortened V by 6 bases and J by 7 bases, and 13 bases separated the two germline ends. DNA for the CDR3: TGTGCCAGCTCTCGCGGCTTAGAGAATGAGCAGTTCTTC. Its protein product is CASSRGLENEQFF.

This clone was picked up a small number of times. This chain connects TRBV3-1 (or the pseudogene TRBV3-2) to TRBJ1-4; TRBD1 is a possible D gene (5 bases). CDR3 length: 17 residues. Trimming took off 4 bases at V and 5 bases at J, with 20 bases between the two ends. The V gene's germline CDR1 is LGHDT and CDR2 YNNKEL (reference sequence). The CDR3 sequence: CASSREGPLRPNEKLFF. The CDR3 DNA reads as TGTGCCAGCAGCCGAGAGGGGCCCCTCCGCCCGAATGAAAAACTGTTTTTT.

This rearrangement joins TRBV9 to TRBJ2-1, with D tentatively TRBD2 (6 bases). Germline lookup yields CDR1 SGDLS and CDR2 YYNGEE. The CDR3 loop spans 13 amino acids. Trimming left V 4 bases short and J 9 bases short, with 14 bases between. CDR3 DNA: TGTGCCAGCAGCACCCGTGTGGGGGGTGAGCAGTTCTTC. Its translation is CASSTRVGGEQFF.

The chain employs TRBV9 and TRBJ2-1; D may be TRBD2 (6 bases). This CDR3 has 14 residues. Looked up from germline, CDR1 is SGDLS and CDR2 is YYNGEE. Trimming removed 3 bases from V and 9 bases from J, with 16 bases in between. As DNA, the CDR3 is TGTGCCAGCAGCGCGGGTATGCGGGGAGGTGAGCAGTTCTTC. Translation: CASSAGMRGGEQFF.

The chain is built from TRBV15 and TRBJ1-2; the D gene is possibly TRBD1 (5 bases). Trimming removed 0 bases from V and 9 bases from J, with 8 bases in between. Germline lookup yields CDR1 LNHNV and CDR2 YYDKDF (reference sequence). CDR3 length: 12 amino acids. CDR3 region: CATSREGGSYTF. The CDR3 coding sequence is TGTGCCACCAGCAGAGAGGGGGGAAGCTACACCTTC.

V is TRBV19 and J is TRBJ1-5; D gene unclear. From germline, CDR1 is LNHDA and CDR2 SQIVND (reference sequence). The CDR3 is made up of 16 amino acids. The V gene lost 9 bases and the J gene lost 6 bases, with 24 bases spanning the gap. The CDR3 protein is CASRSEERGGGQPQHF. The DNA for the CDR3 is TGTGCCAGCCGCTCCGAGGAACGGGGAGGAGGTCAGCCCCAGCATTTT. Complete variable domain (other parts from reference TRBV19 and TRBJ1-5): DGGITQSPKYLFRKEGQNVTLSCEQNLNHDAMYWYRQDPGQGLRLIYYSQIVNDFQKGDIAEGYSVSREKKESFPLTVTSAQKNPTAFYLCASRSEERGGGQPQHFGDGTRLSIL.

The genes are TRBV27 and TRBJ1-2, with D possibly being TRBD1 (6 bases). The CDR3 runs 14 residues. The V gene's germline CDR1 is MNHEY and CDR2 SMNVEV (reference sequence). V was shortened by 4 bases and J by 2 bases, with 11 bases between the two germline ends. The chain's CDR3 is CASSSTGYNYGYTF. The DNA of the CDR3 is TGTGCCAGCAGTTCGACAGGATACAACTATGGCTACACCTTC.

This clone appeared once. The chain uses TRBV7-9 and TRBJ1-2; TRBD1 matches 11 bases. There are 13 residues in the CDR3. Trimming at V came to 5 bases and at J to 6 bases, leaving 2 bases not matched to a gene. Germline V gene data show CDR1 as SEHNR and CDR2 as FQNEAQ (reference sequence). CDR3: CASSTDRGHGYTF. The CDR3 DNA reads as TGTGCCAGCAGCACGGACAGGGGGCATGGCTACACCTTC.

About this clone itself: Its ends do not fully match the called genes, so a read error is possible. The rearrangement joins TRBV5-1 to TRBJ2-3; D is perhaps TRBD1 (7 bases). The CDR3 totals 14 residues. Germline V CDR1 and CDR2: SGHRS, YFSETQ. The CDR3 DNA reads TGCGCCAGCAGGGAGGGGGCCCGCACAAATACGCAGTATTTT. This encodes CASREGARTNTQYF.

The CDR3 loop reads CASSGGLAGPADTQYF. The CDR3 nucleotides read TGCGCCAGCAGCGGGGGACTAGCGGGGCCAGCAGATACGCAGTATTTT. The chain combines TRBV5-1 with TRBJ2-3, with TRBD2 matching over 13 bases. CDR3 length: 16 amino acids. Germline-derived CDR1 and CDR2 are SGHRS and YFSETQ. Losses at the gene ends were 4 bases for V and 4 bases for J; bases not matched to a gene: 6.

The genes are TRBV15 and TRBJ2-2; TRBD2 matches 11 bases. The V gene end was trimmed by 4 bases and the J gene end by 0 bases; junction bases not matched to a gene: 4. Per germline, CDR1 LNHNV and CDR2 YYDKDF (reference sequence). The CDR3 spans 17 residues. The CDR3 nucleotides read TGTGCCACCAGCACGAAGGGACTAGCGGCGAACACCGGGGAGCTGTTTTTT. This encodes CATSTKGLAANTGELFF.

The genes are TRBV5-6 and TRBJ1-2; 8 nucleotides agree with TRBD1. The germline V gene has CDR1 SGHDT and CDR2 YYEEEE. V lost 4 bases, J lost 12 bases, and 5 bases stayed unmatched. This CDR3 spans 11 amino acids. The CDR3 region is CASSRQGANTF. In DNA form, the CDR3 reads TGTGCCAGCAGCAGGCAGGGGGCAAACACCTTC.

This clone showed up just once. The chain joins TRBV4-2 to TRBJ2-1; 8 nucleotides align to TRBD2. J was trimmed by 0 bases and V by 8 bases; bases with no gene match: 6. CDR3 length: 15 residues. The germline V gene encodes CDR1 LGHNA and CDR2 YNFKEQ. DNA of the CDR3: TGTGCCAGCCACCCGGGGGGGAGCTCCTACAATGAGCAGTTCTTC. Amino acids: CASHPGGSSYNEQFF.

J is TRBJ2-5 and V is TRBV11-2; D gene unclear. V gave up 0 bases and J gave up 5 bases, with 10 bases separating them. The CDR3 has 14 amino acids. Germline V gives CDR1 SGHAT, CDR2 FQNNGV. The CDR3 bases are TGTGCCAGCAGCTTAGACCAGTTATCGGAGACCCAGTACTTC. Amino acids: CASSLDQLSETQYF.

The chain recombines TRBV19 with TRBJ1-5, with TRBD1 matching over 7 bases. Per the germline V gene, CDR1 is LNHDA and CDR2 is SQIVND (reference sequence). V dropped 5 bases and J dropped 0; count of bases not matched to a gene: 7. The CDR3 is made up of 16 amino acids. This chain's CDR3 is CASSLMGQYSNQPQHF. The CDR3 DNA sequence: TGTGCCAGTAGTCTCATGGGACAGTATAGCAATCAGCCCCAGCATTTT.

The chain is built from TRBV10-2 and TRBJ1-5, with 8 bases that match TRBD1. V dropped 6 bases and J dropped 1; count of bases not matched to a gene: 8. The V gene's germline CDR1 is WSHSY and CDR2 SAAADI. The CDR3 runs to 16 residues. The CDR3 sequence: CASRPGTGTSNQPQHF. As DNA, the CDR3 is TGCGCCAGCAGACCCGGGACAGGCACCAGCAATCAGCCCCAGCATTTT.

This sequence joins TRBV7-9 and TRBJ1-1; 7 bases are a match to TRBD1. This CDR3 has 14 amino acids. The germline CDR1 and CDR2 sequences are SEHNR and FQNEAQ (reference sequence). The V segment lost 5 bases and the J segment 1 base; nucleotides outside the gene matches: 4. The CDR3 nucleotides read TGTGCCAGCAGCGAGCAGGGGGGGAACACTGAAGCTTTCTTT. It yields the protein CASSEQGGNTEAFF.

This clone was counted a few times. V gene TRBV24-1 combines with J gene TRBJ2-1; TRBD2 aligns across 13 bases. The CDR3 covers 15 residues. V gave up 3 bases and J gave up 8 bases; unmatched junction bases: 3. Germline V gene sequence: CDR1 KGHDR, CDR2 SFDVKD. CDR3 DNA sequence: TGTGCCACCAGTGATGACACTAGCGGGAGGGATGAGCAGTTCTTC. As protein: CATSDDTSGRDEQFF.

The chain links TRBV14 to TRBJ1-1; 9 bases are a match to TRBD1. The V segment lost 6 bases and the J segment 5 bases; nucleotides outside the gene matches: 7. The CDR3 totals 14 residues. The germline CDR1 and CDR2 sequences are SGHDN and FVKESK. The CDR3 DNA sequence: TGTGCCAGCAGTCCCACAGGGGGCAGGACTGAAGCTTTCTTT. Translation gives CASSPTGGRTEAFF. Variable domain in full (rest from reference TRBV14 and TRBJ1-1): EAGVTQFPSHSVIEKGQTVTLRCDPISGHDNLYWYRRVMGKEIKFLLHFVKESKQDESGMPNNRFLAERTGGTYSTLKVQPAELEDSGVYFCASSPTGGRTEAFFGQGTRLTVV.

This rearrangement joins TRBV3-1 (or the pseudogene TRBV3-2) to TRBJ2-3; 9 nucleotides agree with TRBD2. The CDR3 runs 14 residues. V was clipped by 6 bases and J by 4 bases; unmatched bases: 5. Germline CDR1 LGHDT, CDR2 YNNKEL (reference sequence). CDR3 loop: CASSRTSVADTQYF. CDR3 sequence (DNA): TGTGCCAGCAGTCGGACTAGCGTGGCAGATACGCAGTATTTT.

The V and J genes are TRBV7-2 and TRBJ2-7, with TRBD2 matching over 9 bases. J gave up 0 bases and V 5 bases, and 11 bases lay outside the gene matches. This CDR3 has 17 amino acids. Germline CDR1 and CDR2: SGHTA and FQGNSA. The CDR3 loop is CASSPFGSGGFSYEQYF. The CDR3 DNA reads TGTGCCAGCAGCCCCTTTGGTAGCGGGGGCTTCTCCTACGAGCAGTACTTC.

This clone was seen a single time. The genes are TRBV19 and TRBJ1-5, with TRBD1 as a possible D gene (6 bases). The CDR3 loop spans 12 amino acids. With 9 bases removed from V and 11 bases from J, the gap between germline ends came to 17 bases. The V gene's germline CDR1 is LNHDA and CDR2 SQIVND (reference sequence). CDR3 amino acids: CASLRDGGAQHF. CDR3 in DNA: TGTGCCAGCCTCAGGGATGGGGGCGCCCAGCATTTT.

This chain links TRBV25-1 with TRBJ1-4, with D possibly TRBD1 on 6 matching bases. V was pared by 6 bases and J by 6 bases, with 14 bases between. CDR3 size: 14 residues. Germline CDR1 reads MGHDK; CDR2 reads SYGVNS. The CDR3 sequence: CASRTTGRDEKLFF. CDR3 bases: TGTGCCAGCAGGACCACAGGGCGCGATGAAAAACTGTTTTTT. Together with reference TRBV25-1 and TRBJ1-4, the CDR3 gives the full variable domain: EADIYQTPRYLVIGTGKKITLECSQTMGHDKMYWYQQDPGMELHLIHYSYGVNSTEKGDLSSESTVSRIRTEHFPLTLESARPSHTSQYLCASRTTGRDEKLFFGSGTQLSVL.